The clone carrying this T cell receptor beta chain has a handful of counts. Its antigen is unknown. This sample stems from a study of cytotoxic CD8 clonotypes in ibrutinib-treated CLL. Study as a whole: The patient breakdown showed fewer than twelve relapsed/refractory and approximately 15 treatment-naive cases, with about 18 IGHV unmutated.

The protocol was immunoSEQ multiplex PCR, while the TCRdb copy is restricted to in-frame clones and leaves out a portion. The table includes about 23,000 clones, roughly 70% detected once. Study observations and caveats: Clonality increased at ibrutinib response and stayed stable in sustained remission. At progression, however, it fell back toward baseline. T-cell clonality at baseline went above that of age-matched healthy donors and rose and fell with circulating CD8+ T-cell counts. Under therapy, public clonotypes either contracted or stayed stable, and they were uncommon.

The CDR3 spans 14 residues. The chain uses TRBV21-1 and TRBJ1-1. TRBV21-1 has pseudogene status. The TCR was taken from a human donor with chronic lymphocytic leukemia. This sample comprised PBMCs, obtained after 24 months of ibrutinib treatment. CDR3 coding DNA: TGTGCCAGCAGCAAAGTGTTGAGGAACACTGAAGCTTTCTTT. Encoded protein: CASSKVLRNTEAFF.